This T cell receptor beta chain was sequenced in a study of T cell responses to AZD1222 COVID-19 vaccine. CDR3 size: 17 residues. V lost 1 base, J lost 5 bases, and 20 bases lay in between. Germline CDR1 is MNHNS and CDR2 is SASEGT. Using immunoSEQ multiplex PCR, the repertoire was profiled, and TCRdb retains in-frame clones only, with some absent. There are about 110,000 clones in the sample; under 95% occur only once, and approximately 22% lies in the top ten. This chain links TRBV6-1 with TRBJ2-5; possible D gene TRBD2, 5 bases. Specimen: peripheral blood, collected on day 0 of AZD1222 vaccination. The source is an adult in good health. CDR3 DNA: TGTGCCAGCAGTGAAGTTTTAATAGCGTGGGGAAGGGAGACCCAGTACTTC. Protein sequence: CASSEVLIAWGRETQYF.